One and the same sample provided the 25 T cell receptor beta chains below, sequenced in a study of T cells in Graves' hyperthyroidism and ophthalmopathy (dated by TCRdb to between 2017 and 2020). Libraries came from multiplex PCR. Sequencing was performed on an Illumina HiSeq 2000. TCR beta CDR3 regions were amplified from RNA transcripts. The TCR CDR3 was subjected to a first round of RT-PCR using the HTBI primer set and the Qiagen OneStep RT-PCR kit. The raw public reads went through TCRdb reprocessing: fastp at Q25, MiXCR clone calling, in-frame beta chains kept. Under each unique CDR3 protein, matching rows form one entry showing the most common genes and DNA. The sample includes 300,000 to 450,000 distinct CDR3 sequences, with 25% observed a single time. The ten largest clones capture more than 60% of the sample. The material sequenced was blood. Receptors originate from a man aged 50 or older with Graves' hyperthyroidism.

The chain is built from TRBV2 and TRBJ2-1, with TRBD1 matching 8 bases. With V trimmed by 5 bases and J by 13 bases, 10 bases remained unmatched. The germline CDR1 and CDR2 sequences are SNHLY and FYNNEI. This CDR3 contains 13 residues. The CDR3 nucleotides read TGTGCCAGCAGTCGAAATGGACAGGGCAGTCAGTTCTTC. As protein: CASSRNGQGSQFF.

The rearrangement joins TRBV5-1 to TRBJ1-1; tentative D call: TRBD1 (5 bases). The germline gives CDR1 SGHRS, CDR2 YFSETQ. The CDR3 covers 14 residues. V lost 3 bases to trimming and J lost 0 bases, with 9 bases between them. This CDR3 reads CASSSTELNTEAFF. In DNA form, the CDR3 reads TGCGCCAGCAGCTCGACAGAGCTGAACACTGAAGCTTTCTTT.

This clonotype was observed a few times. This sequence joins TRBV3-1 and TRBJ2-3; D call uncertain. Per the germline V gene, CDR1 is LGHDT and CDR2 is YNNKEL (reference sequence). The CDR3 is 13 residues long. Trimming removed 4 bases at V and 6 bases at J, with 11 bases between. The CDR3 sequence is CASSPYPPDTQYF. The CDR3 coding sequence is TGTGCCAGCAGCCCTTATCCCCCGGATACGCAGTATTTT.

Only a few counts were recorded for this clonotype. V and J are TRBV12-3 or TRBV12-4 and TRBJ2-4; D is ambiguous. The CDR3 runs to 11 residues. The ends were cut back, 5 bases at V and 2 bases at J, with 1 base in the middle. In nucleotides, the CDR3 is TGTGCCAGCAGTCCCAAAAACATTCAGTACTTC. This encodes CASSPKNIQYF.

This clonotype was seen just once. The chain combines TRBV2 with TRBJ2-6; the match to TRBD1 covers 8 bases. CDR1 and CDR2 from the germline V gene are SNHLY and FYNNEI. V lost 11 bases and J lost 2; bases outside the gene matches: 8. The CDR3 has 15 residues. The CDR3: CAGDRGKAGANVLTF. In nucleotides, the CDR3 is TGTGCCGGAGACAGGGGTAAGGCTGGGGCCAACGTCCTGACTTTC.

This clonotype came up many times. This sequence joins TRBV7-9 and TRBJ2-5, with 12 nucleotides matching TRBD2. V shed 5 bases and J 1 base; nucleotides not matched to a gene: 5. The CDR3 contains 16 residues. Germline loops: CDR1 SEHNR, CDR2 FQNEAQ (reference sequence). The CDR3 DNA follows: TGTGCCAGCAGCCCACGGACTAGCGGGGCCCAAGAGACCCAGTACTTC. This translates into CASSPRTSGAQETQYF.

This clonotype has ten or more counts. V is TRBV18 and J is TRBJ1-5; no definite D call. Germline values: CDR1 KGHSH, CDR2 LQKENI. The CDR3 loop spans 13 amino acids. The V end lost 8 bases, the J end lost 2 bases, and 10 bases lay between the germline ends. DNA of the CDR3: TGTGCCAGCAGTCCCGGTGGCAATCAGCCCCAGCATTTT. Residues: CASSPGGNQPQHF.

This clonotype was seen repeatedly, ten times or more. The V and J genes are TRBV12-3 or TRBV12-4 and TRBJ1-1; perhaps TRBD1 as D (5 bases). V was cut by 1 base and J by 3 bases, with 9 bases left in between. This CDR3 region has 14 residues. Here the CDR3 reads CASSLGAGYTEAFF. The CDR3 DNA sequence: TGTGCCAGCAGTTTAGGGGCAGGGTACACTGAAGCTTTCTTT.

A word on this clonotype: This may arise from a read error, as a much more abundant clone is one base away. V usage is TRBV3-1 and J usage is TRBJ2-1; D may be TRBD2 (5 bases). Germline loops: CDR1 LGHDT, CDR2 YNNKEL (reference sequence). Between the trimmed V and J ends, which lost 2 bases and 13 bases, there was a span of 12 bases. The CDR3 covers 12 residues. CDR3 DNA sequence: TGTGCCAGCAGCCAACCGGGGAGCGGTCAGTTCTTC. As protein: CASSQPGSGQFF.

The chain carries TRBV29-1 and TRBJ2-2, with D perhaps TRBD1 (8 bases). CDR3 length equals 14 residues. V was trimmed by 6 bases and J by 6 bases, leaving 17 bases between them. From germline, CDR1 is SQVTM and CDR2 ANQGSEA. The CDR3 DNA sequence: TGCAGCGTAAAGCGGGACAGGTCTGCCGGGGAGCTGTTTTTT. This codes for CSVKRDRSAGELFF.

Only a few counts were recorded for this clonotype. The chain combines TRBV12-3 or TRBV12-4 with TRBJ2-2; possible D gene TRBD2, 5 bases. Trimming left V 7 bases short and J 4 bases short, with 25 bases between. CDR3 length: 18 residues. CDR3 sequence: CASTPRGITPSVTGELFF. The DNA for the CDR3 is TGTGCCAGCACCCCTCGGGGTATTACCCCCTCTGTCACCGGGGAGCTGTTTTTT.

This clonotype came up many times. J is TRBJ2-3 and V is TRBV28, with no clear D. The germline gives CDR1 MDHEN, CDR2 SYDVKM. The germline V and J ends were trimmed by 5 bases and 6 bases, with 12 bases remaining between them. The CDR3 length is 13 residues. The DNA of the CDR3 is TGTGCCAGCAGTGAAAATACGGCCGATACGCAGTATTTT. This sequence encodes CASSENTADTQYF.

The chain is built from TRBV7-9 and TRBJ2-1; 8 bases align to TRBD2. Germline V lookup: CDR1 SEHNR, CDR2 FQNEAQ (reference sequence). V trimming: 5 bases; J trimming: 10 bases; junction bases outside the gene matches: 10. The CDR3 covers 14 residues. Written as DNA, the CDR3 is TGTGCCAGCAGCCAGGGGACTAGACAATGGGAGCAGTTCTTC. Protein product: CASSQGTRQWEQFF.

In nucleotides, the CDR3 is TGTGCCAGCTCAAGACAGGGGAGCGGGGCCAACGTCCTGACTTTC. It encodes CASSRQGSGANVLTF. The chain uses TRBV18 and TRBJ2-6, with 8 bases identical to TRBD1. The CDR3 totals 15 residues. V was pared by 5 bases and J by 4 bases, with 4 bases of the junction left unmatched. In germline, CDR1 is KGHSH, CDR2 LQKENI.

This clonotype has only one observation. A clone one base away is much larger, so this may be a read error. The chain employs TRBV29-1 and TRBJ2-7, with D uncertain. The J call is doubtful: the DNA matches TRBJ2-1 better. This CDR3 has 15 residues. CDR1 is SQVTM, CDR2 ANQGSEA, per germline. In DNA form, the CDR3 reads TGCAGCGTTGTGACTTCTGGTCCTTCGGGCTACGAGCAGTTCTTC. Protein product: CSVVTSGPSGYEQFF.

This clonotype was detected a few times. V gene TRBV28 combines with J gene TRBJ1-2; no definite D call. Looked up from germline, CDR1 is MDHEN and CDR2 is SYDVKM. Between the trimmed V and J ends, which lost 4 bases and 0 bases, there was a span of 12 bases. The CDR3 is 15 residues long. In DNA, the CDR3 is TGTGCCAGCAGTTCGGAGGCGGACCCTAACTATGGCTACACCTTC. The encoded protein is CASSSEADPNYGYTF.

Only a few counts were recorded for this clonotype. V usage is TRBV29-1 and J usage is TRBJ2-3, with D perhaps TRBD1 (6 bases). Germline loops: CDR1 SQVTM, CDR2 ANQGSEA. The CDR3 has 15 residues. V lost 3 bases to trimming and J lost 1 base, with 14 bases between them. The CDR3: CSVDVPGVGTDTQYF. Written as DNA, the CDR3 is TGCAGCGTTGACGTTCCAGGGGTTGGCACAGATACGCAGTATTTT.

The rearrangement uses TRBV15 and TRBJ2-2; no clear D gene. This CDR3 is built from 14 residues. Per the germline V gene, CDR1 is LNHNV and CDR2 is YYDKDF (reference sequence). Trimming took 6 bases from V and 3 from J, leaving 11 bases between them. The CDR3 spells CATRKYRDTGELFF. CDR3 nucleotide sequence: TGTGCCACCAGGAAGTACAGAGACACCGGGGAGCTGTTTTTT.

This clonotype was seen more than once but under ten times. The chain joins TRBV6-1 to TRBJ1-5, with 9 bases fitting TRBD1. Germline trimming cut 5 bases from V and 4 bases from J; bases unmatched to any gene: 6. The length of the CDR3 is 15 residues. Germline CDR1 reads MNHNS; CDR2 reads SASEGT. The CDR3 reads CASSPYGTGNQPQHF. DNA for the CDR3: TGTGCCAGCAGTCCCTATGGGACAGGGAATCAGCCCCAGCATTTT.

This clonotype appeared many times. The rearrangement uses TRBV28 and TRBJ2-7; TRBD1 matches at 9 bases. The CDR3 is 16 amino acids. Trimming removed 4 bases from V and 2 bases from J; junction bases left unmatched: 9. From germline, CDR1 is MDHEN and CDR2 SYDVKM. CDR3 loop: CASSSPGDRAPYEQYF. The CDR3 coding sequence is TGTGCCAGCAGTTCTCCCGGGGACAGGGCCCCCTACGAGCAGTACTTC.

In this sample, this clonotype turned up once. This sequence joins TRBV7-6 and TRBJ2-5; TRBD1 is a possible D gene (6 bases). Germline V gene data show CDR1 as SGHVS and CDR2 as FNYEAQ. The CDR3 loop spans 12 amino acids. The V and J ends lost 8 bases and 4 bases respectively, with 11 bases between them. The CDR3 nucleotides are TGTGCCAGCGCGACAGGAAGAGAGACCCAGTACTTC. It yields the protein CASATGRETQYF. The whole variable domain, filled in from reference TRBV7-6 and TRBJ2-5, reads GAGVSQSPRYKVTKRGQDVALRCDPISGHVSLYWYRQALGQGPEFLTYFNYEAQQDKSGLPNDRFSAERPEGSISTLTIQRTEQRDSAMYRCASATGRETQYFGPGTRLLVL.

V and J are TRBV10-3 and TRBJ2-1, with D uncertain. The CDR3 sequence is 15 residues long. The V end was cut by 0 bases, the J end by 0 bases, with 6 bases between. Looked up from germline, CDR1 is ENHRY and CDR2 is SYGVKD. This CDR3 reads CAISESEVSYNEQFF. The CDR3 DNA reads as TGTGCCATCAGTGAGTCCGAGGTCTCCTACAATGAGCAGTTCTTC.

This clonotype came up a few times. The chain has TRBV5-1 and TRBJ1-2, with TRBD1 matching 8 bases. The length of the CDR3 is 15 residues. V lost 4 bases to trimming and J lost 6 bases; unmatched junction nucleotides: 11. CDR1 SGHRS and CDR2 YFSETQ come from the germline V gene. CDR3 loop: CASSTGQGGADGYTF. In nucleotides, the CDR3 is TGCGCCAGCAGCACCGGACAGGGAGGAGCAGATGGCTACACCTTC.

This clonotype was found many times. V gene TRBV30 combines with J gene TRBJ2-1; D gene uncertain. The CDR3 contains 13 residues. The germline V gene has CDR1 GTSNPN and CDR2 SVGIG (reference sequence). V was trimmed by 5 bases and J by 2 bases, leaving 10 bases between them. The DNA of the CDR3 is TGTGCCTGGGACCCTGGGGCCTACAATGAGCAGTTCTTC. This gives the protein CAWDPGAYNEQFF.

This clonotype was counted only a few times. DNA of the CDR3: TGCAGCGTACAGGGGGCCCTCGGCTATGGCTACACCTTC. It is translated as CSVQGALGYGYTF. The chain links TRBV29-1 to TRBJ1-2; 9 bases align to TRBD1. The junction had 6 bases not matched to a gene; V was cut back by 6 bases and J by 4 bases. CDR3 length equals 13 residues. Looked up from germline, CDR1 is SQVTM and CDR2 is ANQGSEA. The full variable domain, in which reference TRBV29-1 and TRBJ1-2 provide the parts outside the CDR3, is SAVISQKPSRDICQRGTSLTIQCQVDSQVTMMFWYRQQPGQSLTLIATANQGSEATYESGFVIDKFPISRPNLTFSTLTVSNMSPEDSSIYLCSVQGALGYGYTFGSGTRLTVV.